Following are 17 T cell receptor beta chains from one sample sequenced in a study of human T cells and chemical hapten exposure. Using its own MiXCR run on the RACE reads, TCRdb lists one record per CDR3 protein. The sample includes fewer than 140,000 distinct CDR3 sequences, around 12% of them seen just once. Indicated time point: pre-sensitization, week 0. The treatment: therapeutic diphenylcyclopropenone sensitization with weekly scalp DPC. This sample comprised whole blood, obtained in connection with sensitization to the hapten diphenylcyclopropenone (DPC). The receptors stem from a woman aged 50 to 60 with alopecia areata. Some clones in this sample may be carry-over from other donors' samples.

The chain couples TRBV20-1 to TRBJ1-2; TRBD1 matches at 7 bases. This CDR3 contains 13 residues. The V gene end was trimmed by 2 bases and the J gene end by 5 bases; junction bases not matched to a gene: 5. Germline V gene sequence: CDR1 DFQATT, CDR2 SNEGSKA (reference sequence). The CDR3 reads CSARPGQLYGYTF. CDR3 coding DNA: TGCAGTGCTAGACCGGGACAGCTATATGGCTACACCTTC.

This clonotype has ten or more counts. The V call is TRBV6-4, the J call TRBJ2-3; D is uncertain. This CDR3 is built from 13 residues. The germline V gene has CDR1 MRHNA and CDR2 SNTAGT. With 3 bases removed from V and 3 bases from J, the gap between germline ends came to 7 bases. The CDR3 region has the DNA TGTGCCAGCAGTGAGCAGGAGACAGATACGCAGTATTTT. It is translated as CASSEQETDTQYF.

This clonotype was counted only a few times. The V gene is TRBV6-5, the J gene TRBJ2-3; possibly TRBD2 for D (5 bases). The CDR3 is made up of 14 amino acids. V was cut by 6 bases and J by 5 bases, with 15 bases left in between. From germline, CDR1 is MNHEY and CDR2 SVGAGI. CDR3 sequence reads: CASSHGNSLDTQYF. CDR3 coding DNA: TGTGCCAGCAGCCACGGGAATTCGTTAGATACGCAGTATTTT.

This clonotype has just one count. A much larger clone differs from this one at a single base, so this may be a read error. V and J are TRBV7-2 and TRBJ1-5; 7 positions agree with TRBD1. CDR3 length equals 15 residues. Germline values: CDR1 SGHTA, CDR2 FQGNSA. This CDR3 is CAGSLNWDRNQPQHF. The CDR3 nucleotides are TGTGCCGGCAGCTTGAATTGGGACAGAAATCAGCCCCAGCATTTT.

In its sample, this clonotype was seen a few times. The J gene is TRBJ2-7, the V gene TRBV7-8; no clear D. Germline values: CDR1 SGHVS, CDR2 FQNEAQ. The CDR3 contains 11 residues. V was clipped by 4 bases and J by 6 bases, with 7 bases between them. The chain's CDR3 is CASSSVVEQYF. CDR3 nucleotides: TGTGCCAGCAGCTCGGTTGTCGAGCAGTACTTC.

In this sample, this clonotype turned up a few times. V gene TRBV7-9 combines with J gene TRBJ1-5; 9 nucleotides match TRBD1. This CDR3 region has 16 residues. CDR1 SEHNR and CDR2 FQNEAQ come from the germline V gene (reference sequence). J was trimmed by 7 bases and V by 5 bases; bases with no gene match: 12. CDR3 residues: CASSIYRGLGEQPQHF. The CDR3 nucleotides are TGTGCCAGCAGCATTTACAGGGGGCTTGGAGAACAGCCCCAGCATTTT.

The chain joins TRBV12-3 or TRBV12-4 to TRBJ1-5; TRBD1 might be the D (6 bases). CDR3 length: 14 amino acids. Trimming removed 6 bases from V and 2 bases from J, with 11 bases in between. The DNA of the CDR3 is TGTGCCAGCAGCAACAGGGATGGCAATCAGCCCCAGCATTTT. Its translation: CASSNRDGNQPQHF.

The V call is TRBV20-1, the J call TRBJ1-2, with D possibly matching TRBD1 (5 bases). The CDR3 is made up of 13 amino acids. V lost 0 bases and J 8 bases, leaving 13 bases between the germline ends. CDR1 is DFQATT and CDR2 is SNEGSKA in the germline V gene (reference sequence). In nucleotides, the CDR3 is TGCAGTGCTAGAGAGTCGGCGGGGCACGGCTACACCTTC. Its protein is CSARESAGHGYTF.

This clonotype has a handful of counts. CDR3 region: CASSPRDGQRPQHF. The DNA for the CDR3 is TGTGCCAGCAGCCCCCGGGACGGACAACGGCCCCAGCATTTT. This rearrangement joins TRBV6-2 or TRBV6-3 to TRBJ1-5, with D perhaps TRBD1 (5 bases). The CDR3 consists of 14 residues. Looked up from germline, CDR1 is MNHEY and CDR2 is SVGEGT. V lost 6 bases, J lost 9 bases, and 18 bases lay in between.

V gene TRBV18 combines with J gene TRBJ1-1, with D unresolved. CDR3 length: 12 amino acids. Germline CDR1 KGHSH, CDR2 LQKENI. V shed 5 bases and J shed 1 base, with 5 bases lying between them. The CDR3 loop reads CASSKENTEAFF. CDR3 sequence (DNA): TGTGCCAGCTCAAAGGAGAACACTGAAGCTTTCTTT.

The table lists this clonotype with many counts. CDR3 sequence reads: CASSLMGGGVQETQYF. CDR3 sequence (DNA): TGTGCCAGCAGTTTGATGGGAGGGGGTGTCCAAGAGACCCAGTACTTC. V gene TRBV27 combines with J gene TRBJ2-5, with a tentative D call TRBD2 (7 bases). The CDR3 is 16 residues long. Germline V CDR1 and CDR2: MNHEY, SMNVEV (reference sequence). Trimming cost V 3 bases and J 1 base, with 15 bases left between them.

This clonotype was observed many times. The chain carries TRBV29-1 and TRBJ2-3, with D possibly TRBD2 on 5 matching bases. This CDR3 has 14 amino acids. CDR1 is SQVTM and CDR2 is ANQGSEA in the germline V gene. V was shortened by 5 bases and J by 5 bases, with 17 bases between the two germline ends. CDR3 sequence (DNA): TGCAGCGTTAGAGAGCTTGGCCGGGGAGATACGCAGTATTTT. This gives the protein CSVRELGRGDTQYF.

The chain links TRBV7-6 to TRBJ1-6; D unclear. CDR1 and CDR2 from the germline V gene are SGHVS and FNYEAQ. This CDR3 has 15 residues. The V gene lost 5 bases and the J gene lost 1 base, with 9 bases spanning the gap. The CDR3 DNA is TGTGCCAGCAGCCGGGAAGGGTCCTATAATTCACCCCTCCACTTT. It yields the protein CASSREGSYNSPLHF. The complete variable domain, with remaining parts taken from reference TRBV7-6 and TRBJ1-6, reads GAGVSQSPRYKVTKRGQDVALRCDPISGHVSLYWYRQALGQGPEFLTYFNYEAQQDKSGLPNDRFSAERPEGSISTLTIQRTEQRDSAMYRCASSREGSYNSPLHFGNGTRLTVT.

A note on this clonotype: At one of its ends the junction is not consistent with the germline gene, which may arise from a read error. The gene calls are TRBV3-1 and TRBJ2-1, with D perhaps TRBD1 (6 bases). The CDR3 extends over 16 amino acids. Germline assignment: CDR1 LGHDT and CDR2 YNNKEL (reference sequence). In nucleotides, the CDR3 is TGTGTCAGCAGCCCCGACCCCAGGGGAGACTACAATGAGCAGTTCTTC. Protein: CVSSPDPRGDYNEQFF.

V usage is TRBV19 and J usage is TRBJ2-2, with D unresolved. Germline CDR1 is LNHDA and CDR2 is SQIVND (reference sequence). CDR3 length: 13 amino acids. CDR3 sequence: CAIVTSNTGELFF. The CDR3, as DNA: TGTGCAATAGTAACCTCGAACACCGGGGAGCTGTTTTTT.

The chain employs TRBV10-2 and TRBJ2-5; the D is unclear. V shed 7 bases and J shed 3 bases, with 18 bases lying between them. This CDR3 is built from 15 residues. Germline V lookup: CDR1 WSHSY, CDR2 SAAADI. The CDR3 region is CASNDIQLSKETQYF. The CDR3 DNA reads as TGCGCCAGCAATGACATTCAGCTTTCCAAAGAGACCCAGTACTTC.

This clonotype was counted a single time. V gene TRBV7-9 combines with J gene TRBJ2-7; D gene ambiguous. The CDR3 consists of 14 residues. Between the trimmed V and J ends, which lost 8 bases and 0 bases, there was a span of 14 bases. Looked up from germline, CDR1 is SEHNR and CDR2 is FQNEAQ (reference sequence). CDR3 sequence (DNA): TGTGCCAGCTCAAGATCATCTAGCTCCTACGAGCAGTACTTC. This sequence encodes CASSRSSSSYEQYF.